The clone carrying this T cell receptor (beta chain) was recorded a few times. This record comes from a study of blood T cells in healthy people across ages. Then a second PCR, running about 6 to 11 cycles, was carried out with a sample-barcoded 5' primer and a J-beta primer mix. TCRdb redid the calling of the 5' RACE reads with MiXCR, one entry per CDR3 protein. Here the sample spans around 280,000 distinct CDR3 sequences, around 29% being singletons. The receptor's source is a woman in her 70s in good health. Material: blood.

Here the CDR3 DNA reads TGCAGTGCCGTGAAGCGGGATAGTTACAATGAGCAGTTCTTC. It specifies CSAVKRDSYNEQFF. This sequence joins TRBV20-1 and TRBJ2-5; 7 nucleotides align to TRBD2. With the DNA end fitting TRBJ2-1 better, the J assignment may be wrong. The germline V gene has CDR1 DFQATT and CDR2 SNEGSKA (reference sequence). The CDR3 is 14 amino acids.